The present entry profiles one T cell receptor beta chain with its context. This clone was counted only a few times. The specificity of this receptor is unknown. Per-nucleotide qualities are absent, and no much larger clonotype sits a single base away. The germline V gene encodes CDR1 SGHTA and CDR2 FQGNSA. From the cysteine up to the phenylalanine, the CDR3 has a length of 12 residues. Only CDR3 DNA is held: 36 bases, read in frame from base 1. A distance of 4 bases separates the germline ends of V and J, which lose 2 bases and 4 bases respectively. From each donor, a single peripheral blood sample of about 100 mL on average was drawn into heparinised tubes. Naive, central memory, regulatory and stem cell-like memory CD4+ T cells were sorted on a BD FACSAria II using a panel including CD45RO, CCR7, CD25, CD127, CD95 and CD27. Every sorted population had a purity above 98%. PBMCs were isolated immediately by Lymphoprep density gradient centrifugation and stained directly without culture. To minimize batch effects, samples were stained and sorted in pairs, one healthy donor with one patient per experiment.

The entire isolated RNA was reverse transcribed using the High Capacity cDNA Reverse Transcription Kit, and thus expressed TCRB transcripts were sequenced. Deep immunoSEQ sequencing was performed on naive, central memory and regulatory T cell samples, with an average of roughly 3.5 million total reads per sample. Sorted cells were lysed in RLT buffer, and RNA was extracted using DNase-treated RNeasy Micro or Mini kits according to cell number. Each cell subset was processed on its own to prevent cross-contamination, while patient and healthy donor samples were processed together. The immunoSEQ multiplex PCR was used to amplify TCRB sequences from cDNA, yielding 87-bp fragments that span the CDR3 region. Sequencing of the amplicons was performed on the Illumina HiSeq platform. The authors processed their data as follows. PCR bias was computationally corrected using synthetic template baselines, reads within Hamming distance 2 were collapsed, and singletons that could not be merged were discarded. Reads were aligned to IMGT to assign V, D and J genes, CDR3 length, and insertions or deletions at six rearrangement sites. Within each subset, clonotype counts were normalized to sorted cell number, after which true diversity and Gini coefficients were computed with the tcR R package. The overlap coefficient, calculated on TCRB nucleotide sequences, was used to quantify repertoire sharing. TCRdb limited this immuneACCESS table to in-frame rearrangements with V and J called. A share of clones is missing; checked studies link under half to unresolved V genes, and the rest is unexplained. The DNA gave D and trimming, while V, J and clone size come from that table. Present in this sample are about 320,000 clones, 14% of which were seen just once. About 6.6% of the sample is held by the ten biggest clonotypes.

The record originates from a study of beta chain features in type 1 diabetes listed by TCRdb under 2018. With regard to the full study: Mean age, gender distribution, total cell number and subset yield were not different between patients and healthy donors. The study compared the TCRB repertoires of sorted circulating CD4+ T cell subsets in recently diagnosed type 1 diabetes patients with those in matched healthy donors. Regulatory and stem cell-like memory subsets were isolated from only 8 patients and roughly 8 healthy donors, whereas naive and central memory subsets came from all 30 or so donors. A total of 85 million to 140 million sorted cells were examined across all samples, and the number of cells per subset was strongly correlated with RNA yield. What the research found in general, with its limitations: The naive, central memory and regulatory TCRB repertoires appeared to resemble one another more closely among patients than among healthy donors. Type 1 diabetes patients showed a moderate but significant shortening of TCRB CDR3 length in all four CD4+ subsets. Fewer insertions and more nucleotide deletions at VDJ recombination sites were observed in patients with type 1 diabetes, implying thymic rearrangement abnormalities. Because cDNA was sequenced instead of genomic DNA, activated cells with high expression could be over-represented, although the groups did not differ in activation or CD3 levels. Shorter templates might have been favored by PCR, but patient and control samples were amplified and corrected together, so both groups would have been affected equally by any skew. Because the HLA sub-analyses included only small numbers of individuals, any influence of HLA type on TCRB rearrangement was left unresolved.

Material for sequencing was central memory CD4+ T cells from blood. This chain joins TRBV7-2 to TRBJ2-3, with no D gene named confidently. The source is a young man in good health. The CDR3 here reads CASSLSSDTQYF. At the DNA level, the sequence is TGTGCCAGCAGCTTAAGCTCAGATACGCAGTATTTT.